The rows below give T cell receptor beta chains drawn from one sample of a study of T cells in Graves' hyperthyroidism and ophthalmopathy. TCRdb independently ran MiXCR on the multiplex PCR reads; one entry per CDR3 protein. The sample yields about 270,000 distinct CDR3 sequences, 20% to 25% seen once. Sequences were obtained from blood. These receptor sequences come from a man in his thirties or forties with Graves' ophthalmopathy. Each CDR3 is given with its conserved first and last residue. The D gene is left open where the match is weak. The size entry is marked missing in some rows and otherwise reads once, few, many or a size class.

D	V	length	size	J	DNA	CDR3
.	TRBV2	12	many	TRBJ1-2	TGTGCCAGCAGTGAAGGGGTTTATGGCTACACCTTC	CASSEGVYGYTF
.	TRBV5-1	13	many	TRBJ2-1	TGCGCCAGCAGCAGGGACATCTACAATGAGCAGTTCTTC	CASSRDIYNEQFF
.	TRBV7-9	17	.	TRBJ2-1	TGTGCCAGCAGCTCCCCCCCCCATGGTTGGTCCTACAATGAGCAGTTCTTC	CASSSPPHGWSYNEQFF
.	TRBV7-8	13	few	TRBJ1-2	TGTGCCAGCAGCTTAGTCTCCATCTCTGGCTACACCTTC	CASSLVSISGYTF
TRBD1	TRBV11-3	16	.	TRBJ2-3	TGTGCCAGCAGCTTCCTAGGGGGCGCCGACACAGATACGCAGTATTTT	CASSFLGGADTDTQYF
TRBD2	TRBV7-2	15	many	TRBJ2-7	TGTGCCAGCAGCTCGCTGACTAGCCTCTACTACGAGCAGTACTTC	CASSSLTSLYYEQYF
TRBD2	TRBV19	15	few	TRBJ2-2	TGTGCCAGTAGCGGACTAGCGGGAAGCACCGGGGAGCTGTTTTTT	CASSGLAGSTGELFF
.	TRBV27	17	few	TRBJ2-1	TGTGCCAGCAGTTTTAGACCTTTAGGGACTCTCGTCAATGAGCAGTTCTTC	CASSFRPLGTLVNEQFF
.	TRBV28	14	few	TRBJ2-7	TGTGCCAGCAGTTTAGGTGGCACCACCTACGAGCAGTACTTC	CASSLGGTTYEQYF
.	TRBV5-1	14	many	TRBJ2-1	TGCGCCAGCAGACCGGGACTTAACTTAAATGAGCAGTTCTTC	CASRPGLNLNEQFF
TRBD2	TRBV2	14	.	TRBJ2-7	TGTGCCAGCAGTGTGGTAGCGGGCCCGTCCGAGCAGTACTTC	CASSVVAGPSEQYF
TRBD2	TRBV4-2	17	few	TRBJ2-2	TGTGCCAGCAGCCAAGATGGGGTGCGGGAGGGAACCGGGGAGCTGTTTTTT	CASSQDGVREGTGELFF
.	TRBV7-9	15	few	TRBJ2-1	TGTGCCAGCAGCTTAGAGTTGAGAGTCTACAATGAGCAGTTCTTC	CASSLELRVYNEQFF
TRBD1	TRBV6-1	18	few	TRBJ1-3	TGTGCCAGCAGTCTCAAACCGGGACAGGGCTTTTGGGGAAACACCATATATTTT	CASSLKPGQGFWGNTIYF
.	TRBV12-3/TRBV12-4	15	few	TRBJ2-5	TGTGCCAGCAGCGCCCTAGGGCCCCCCCTGGAGACCCAGTACTTC	CASSALGPPLETQYF
.	TRBV13	14	.	TRBJ2-7	TGTGCCAGCAGCCCTCGGACCGGCCCCTACGAGCAGTACTTC	CASSPRTGPYEQYF
TRBD1	TRBV7-9	16	few	TRBJ1-1	TGTGCCAGCAGCACTCCGACAGGGGGCGAGGGTACTGAAGCTTTCTTT	CASSTPTGGEGTEAFF
TRBD1	TRBV27	15	many	TRBJ2-7	TGTGCCAGCAGTCTTAACAGGGGGCCCACCTACGAGCAGTACTTC	CASSLNRGPTYEQYF
.	TRBV6-1	16	few	TRBJ2-5	TGTGCCAGTTCCCTCTCCATTAGCGGCGTCCAAGAGACCCAGTACTTC	CASSLSISGVQETQYF
TRBD1	TRBV2	14	many	TRBJ1-2	TGTGCCAGCAGGGACCTGGGACAGGGAAACCGCTACACCTTC	CASRDLGQGNRYTF
TRBD2	TRBV5-1	14	.	TRBJ2-1	TGCGCCAGCAGCTTGGCGACTAGCGGGAGGGCTCAGTTCTTC	CASSLATSGRAQFF
TRBD1	TRBV10-3	14	few	TRBJ1-1	TGTGCCATCAGTGGACAGGGTGATACTCACGAAGCTTTCTTT	CAISGQGDTHEAFF
.	TRBV7-9	14	.	TRBJ2-5	TGTGCCAGCAGCACCGATGGAGGGCCCGAGACCCAGTACTTC	CASSTDGGPETQYF
.	TRBV11-1	13	many	TRBJ1-5	TGTGCCAGCAGCGACAGCTTCAATCAGCCCCAGCATTTT	CASSDSFNQPQHF
.	TRBV28	16	many	TRBJ2-5	TGTGCCAGCAGTTTAGGGTCGGGGACAAAGGGGGAGACCCAGTACTTC	CASSLGSGTKGETQYF
.	TRBV2	14	many	TRBJ2-1	TGTGCCAGCAGTCGCGGACAGACAATCAATGAGCAGTTCTTC	CASSRGQTINEQFF
.	TRBV29-1	13	.	TRBJ2-1	TGCAGCGTTGACAGGGGGGACTACAATGAGCAGTTCTTC	CSVDRGDYNEQFF
TRBD2	TRBV20-1	20	.	TRBJ2-3	TGCAGTGCTACCCTTCTGACTAGCGGGAGGGCCGAGGAGAAAACAGATACGCAGTATTTT	CSATLLTSGRAEEKTDTQYF
TRBD1	TRBV5-1	15	many	TRBJ1-1	TGTGCCAGCAGTTTTCGGACAGGGGGAGGAACTGAAGCTTTCTTT	CASSFRTGGGTEAFF
.	TRBV11-2	14	many	TRBJ1-1	TGTGCCAGCAGCCCGTCGCGGATGAGTACTGAAGCTTTCTTT	CASSPSRMSTEAFF
.	TRBV11-3	15	.	TRBJ2-3	TGTGCCAGCAGCTCCACGGGACGGACCGGGCTGGGGCAGTATTTT	CASSSTGRTGLGQYF
.	TRBV10-3	14	few	TRBJ1-1	TGTGCCATCAGTGAGACAGGGAGGGGCACTGAAGCTTTCTTT	CAISETGRGTEAFF
.	TRBV6-1	18	.	TRBJ1-5	TGTGCCAGCAGTGAAAGAAGCTTTCGCGCAGGGGACAATCAGCCCCAGCATTTT	CASSERSFRAGDNQPQHF
.	TRBV6-1	12	.	TRBJ1-2	TGTGCCACTGCTAGCCCGGGGTATGGCTACACCTTC	CATASPGYGYTF
.	TRBV20-1	14	few	TRBJ1-2	TGCAGTGCTAGAGATACCGGGGACGCCTATGGCTACACCTTC	CSARDTGDAYGYTF
TRBD2	TRBV20-1	18	few	TRBJ2-1	TGCAGTGCTCCTACCTTCAGACTAGCGGGAGATTTCGACAATGAGCAGTTCTTC	CSAPTFRLAGDFDNEQFF
.	TRBV2	14	few	TRBJ1-6	TGTGCCAGCAGAGAAAGACCGACGACCCCTCCCCTCCACTTT	CASRERPTTPPLHF
TRBD1	TRBV9	14	few	TRBJ1-2	TGTGCCAGCAGCGTTACAGGGGCTGACTATGGCTACACCTTC	CASSVTGADYGYTF
TRBD2	TRBV24-1	16	few	TRBJ2-1	TGTGCCACCAGTGACCGGGGACTAGCGACCCACAATGAGCAGTTCTTC	CATSDRGLATHNEQFF
.	TRBV28	15	few	TRBJ1-5	TGTGCCAGCAGGTCCTACAGGGTCGGCAATCAGCCCCAGCATTTT	CASRSYRVGNQPQHF
.	TRBV20-1	13	.	TRBJ1-5	TGCAGTGTGGAGACACAAAACGGGTCGCCCCAGCATTTT	CSVETQNGSPQHF
.	TRBV27	14	many	TRBJ1-2	TGTGCCAGCAGTCCCCGCCAGGGGACTCGGAGCTACACCTTC	CASSPRQGTRSYTF
TRBD1	TRBV2	17	many	TRBJ2-2	TGTGCCAGCAACCTATTAGACAGGGGGTCGAACACCGGGGAGCTGTTTTTT	CASNLLDRGSNTGELFF
.	TRBV15	17	.	TRBJ1-3	TGTGCCACCAGCAGAGTACCGGGACGTAGCTCTGGAAACACCATATATTTT	CATSRVPGRSSGNTIYF
TRBD2	TRBV2	14	.	TRBJ2-3	TGTGCCATCATAGCGGGAGGGAGCACAGATACGCAGTATTTT	CAIIAGGSTDTQYF
.	TRBV5-8	15	.	TRBJ1-5	TGTGCCAGCAGCTTTAGAACGAGAAGCAATCAGCCCCAGCATTTT	CASSFRTRSNQPQHF
.	TRBV7-9	15	.	TRBJ2-7	TGTGCCAGCAGTTTACAGGGATGGACCAACTACGAGCAGTACTTC	CASSLQGWTNYEQYF